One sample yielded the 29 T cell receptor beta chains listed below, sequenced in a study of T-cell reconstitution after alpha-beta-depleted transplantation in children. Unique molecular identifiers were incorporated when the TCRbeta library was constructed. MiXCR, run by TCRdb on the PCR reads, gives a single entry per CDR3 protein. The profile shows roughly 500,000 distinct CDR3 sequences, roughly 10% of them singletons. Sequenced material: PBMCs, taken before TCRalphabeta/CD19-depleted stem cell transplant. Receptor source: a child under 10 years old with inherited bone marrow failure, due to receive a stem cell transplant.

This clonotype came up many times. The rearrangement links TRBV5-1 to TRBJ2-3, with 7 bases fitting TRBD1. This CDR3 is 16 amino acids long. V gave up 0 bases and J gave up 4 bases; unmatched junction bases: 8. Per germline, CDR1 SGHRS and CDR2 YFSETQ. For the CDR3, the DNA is TGCGCCAGCAGCTTGGGGCTCCAGGGGGACGCAGATACGCAGTATTTT. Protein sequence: CASSLGLQGDADTQYF.

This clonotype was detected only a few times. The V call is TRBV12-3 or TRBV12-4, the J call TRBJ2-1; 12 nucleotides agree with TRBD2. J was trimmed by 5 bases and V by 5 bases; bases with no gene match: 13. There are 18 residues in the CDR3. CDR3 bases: TGTGCCAGCAGTCTCTCCCCCCGACTAGCGGGAGCGAACAATGAGCAGTTCTTC. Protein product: CASSLSPRLAGANNEQFF.

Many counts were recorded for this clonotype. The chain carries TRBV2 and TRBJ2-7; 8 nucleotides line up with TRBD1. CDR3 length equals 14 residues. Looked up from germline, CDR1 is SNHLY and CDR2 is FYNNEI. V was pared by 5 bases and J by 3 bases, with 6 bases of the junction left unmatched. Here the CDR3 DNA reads TGTGCCAGCAGTAGGACAGGGTTAGGCTACGAGCAGTACTTC. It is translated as CASSRTGLGYEQYF.

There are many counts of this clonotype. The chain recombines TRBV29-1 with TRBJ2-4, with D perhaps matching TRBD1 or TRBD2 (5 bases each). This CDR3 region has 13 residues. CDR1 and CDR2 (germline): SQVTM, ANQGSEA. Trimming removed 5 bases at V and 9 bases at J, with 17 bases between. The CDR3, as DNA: TGCAGCGTTAGGATTCAGGGAGAGGGCATTCAGTACTTC. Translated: CSVRIQGEGIQYF.

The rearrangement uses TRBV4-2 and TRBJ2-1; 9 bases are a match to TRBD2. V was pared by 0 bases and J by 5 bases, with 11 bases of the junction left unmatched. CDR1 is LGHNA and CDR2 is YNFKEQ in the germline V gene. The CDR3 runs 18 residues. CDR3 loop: CASSQDAGTSPFNNEQFF. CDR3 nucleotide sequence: TGTGCCAGCAGCCAAGATGCCGGGACTAGCCCATTCAACAATGAGCAGTTCTTC.

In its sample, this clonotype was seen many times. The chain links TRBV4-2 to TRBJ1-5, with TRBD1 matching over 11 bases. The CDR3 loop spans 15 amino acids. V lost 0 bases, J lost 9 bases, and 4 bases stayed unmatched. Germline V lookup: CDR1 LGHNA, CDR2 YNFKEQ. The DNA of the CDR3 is TGTGCCAGCAGCCAAGAGGGACAGGGGGGGGTGCCCCAGCATTTT. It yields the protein CASSQEGQGGVPQHF.

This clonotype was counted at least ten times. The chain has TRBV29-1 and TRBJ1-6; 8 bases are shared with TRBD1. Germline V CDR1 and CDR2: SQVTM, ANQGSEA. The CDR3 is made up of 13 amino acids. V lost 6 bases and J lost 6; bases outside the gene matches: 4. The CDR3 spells CSVGTGTNSPLHF. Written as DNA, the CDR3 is TGCAGCGTGGGGACAGGAACTAATTCACCCCTCCACTTT.

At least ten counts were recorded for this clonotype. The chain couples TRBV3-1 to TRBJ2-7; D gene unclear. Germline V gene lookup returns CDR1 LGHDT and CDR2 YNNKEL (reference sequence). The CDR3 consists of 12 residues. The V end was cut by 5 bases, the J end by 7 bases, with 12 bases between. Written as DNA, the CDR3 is TGTGCCAGCAGCTCGTTTGGGCTGGAGCAGTACTTC. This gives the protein CASSSFGLEQYF.

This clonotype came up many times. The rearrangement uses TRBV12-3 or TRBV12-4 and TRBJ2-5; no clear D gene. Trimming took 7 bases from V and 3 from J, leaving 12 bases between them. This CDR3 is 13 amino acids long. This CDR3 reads CASNTDGEETQYF. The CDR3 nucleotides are TGTGCCAGCAACACGGACGGCGAAGAGACCCAGTACTTC.

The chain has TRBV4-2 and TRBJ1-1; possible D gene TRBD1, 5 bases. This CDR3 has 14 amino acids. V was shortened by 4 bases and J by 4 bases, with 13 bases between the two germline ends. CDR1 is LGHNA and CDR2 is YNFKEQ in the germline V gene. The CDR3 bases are TGTGCCAGCAGCCTTAGGGGCCTCTGCACTGAAGCTTTCTTT. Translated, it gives CASSLRGLCTEAFF.

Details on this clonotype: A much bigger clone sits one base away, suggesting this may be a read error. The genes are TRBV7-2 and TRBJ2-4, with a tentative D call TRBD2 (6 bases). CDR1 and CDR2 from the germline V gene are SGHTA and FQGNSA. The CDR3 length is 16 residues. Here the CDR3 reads CASSLAPGEAKNMQYF. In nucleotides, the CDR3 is TGTGCCAGCAGCTTAGCTCCGGGAGAAGCCAAAAACATGCAGTACTTC.

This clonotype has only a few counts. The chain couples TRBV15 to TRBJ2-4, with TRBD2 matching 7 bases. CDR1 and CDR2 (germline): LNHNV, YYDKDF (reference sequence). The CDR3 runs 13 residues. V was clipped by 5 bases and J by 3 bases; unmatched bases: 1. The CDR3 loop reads CATSAGDKNIQYF. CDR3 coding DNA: TGTGCCACCAGCGCGGGGGACAAAAACATTCAGTACTTC.

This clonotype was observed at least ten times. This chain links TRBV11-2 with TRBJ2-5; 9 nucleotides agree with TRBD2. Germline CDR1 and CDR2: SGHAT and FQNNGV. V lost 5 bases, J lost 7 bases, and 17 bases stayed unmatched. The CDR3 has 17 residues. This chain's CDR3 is CASSGLTTERGVWTQYF. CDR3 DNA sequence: TGTGCCAGCAGCGGCCTCACTACAGAGCGGGGGGTGTGGACCCAGTACTTC.

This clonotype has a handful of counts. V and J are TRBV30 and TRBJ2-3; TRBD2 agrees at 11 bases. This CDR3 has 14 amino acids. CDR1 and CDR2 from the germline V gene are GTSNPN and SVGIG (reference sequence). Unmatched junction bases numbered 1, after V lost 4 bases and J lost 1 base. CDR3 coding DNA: TGTGCCTGGAAACTAGCGGGAGGCACAGATACGCAGTATTTT. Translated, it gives CAWKLAGGTDTQYF.

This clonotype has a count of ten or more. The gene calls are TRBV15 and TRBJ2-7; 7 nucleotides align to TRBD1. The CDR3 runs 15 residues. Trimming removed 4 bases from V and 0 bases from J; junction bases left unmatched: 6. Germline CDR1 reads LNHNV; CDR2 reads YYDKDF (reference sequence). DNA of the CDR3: TGTGCCACCAGCACCAGGGGGTTCAGCTCCTACGAGCAGTACTTC. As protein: CATSTRGFSSYEQYF.

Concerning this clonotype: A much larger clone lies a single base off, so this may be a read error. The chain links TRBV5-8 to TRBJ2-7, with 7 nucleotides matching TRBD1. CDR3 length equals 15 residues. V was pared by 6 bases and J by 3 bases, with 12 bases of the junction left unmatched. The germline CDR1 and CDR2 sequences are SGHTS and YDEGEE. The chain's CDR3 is CASTLTGTVVYEQYF. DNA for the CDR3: TGTGCCAGCACCTTAACCGGGACAGTGGTCTACGAGCAGTACTTC.

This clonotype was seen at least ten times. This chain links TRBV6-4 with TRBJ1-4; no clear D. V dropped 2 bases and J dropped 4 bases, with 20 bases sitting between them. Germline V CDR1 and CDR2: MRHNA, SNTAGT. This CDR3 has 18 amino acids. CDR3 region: CASSDRSPLREGNEKLFF. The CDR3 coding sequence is TGTGCCAGCAGTGACAGGTCCCCATTAAGGGAGGGTAATGAAAAACTGTTTTTT.

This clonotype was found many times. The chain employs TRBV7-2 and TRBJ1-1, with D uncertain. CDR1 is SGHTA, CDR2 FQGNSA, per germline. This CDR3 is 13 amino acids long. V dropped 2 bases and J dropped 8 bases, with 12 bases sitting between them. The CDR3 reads CASSLWLSFEAFF. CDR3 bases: TGTGCCAGCAGCTTATGGCTCTCTTTCGAAGCTTTCTTT.

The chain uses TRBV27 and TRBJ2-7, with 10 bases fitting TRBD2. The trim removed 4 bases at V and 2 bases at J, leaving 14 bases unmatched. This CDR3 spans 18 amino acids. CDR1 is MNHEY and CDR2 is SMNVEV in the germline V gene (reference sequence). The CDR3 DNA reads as TGTGCCAGCAGTTCCACTCCCCTTAGCGGGAGGCCCCCCTACGAGCAGTACTTC. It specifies CASSSTPLSGRPPYEQYF.

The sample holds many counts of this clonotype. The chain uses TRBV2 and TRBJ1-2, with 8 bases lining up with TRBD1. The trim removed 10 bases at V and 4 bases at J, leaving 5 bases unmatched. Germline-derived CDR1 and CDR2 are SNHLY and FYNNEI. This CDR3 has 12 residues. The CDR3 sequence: CANQGASYGYTF. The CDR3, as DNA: TGTGCCAACCAGGGGGCAAGCTATGGCTACACCTTC.

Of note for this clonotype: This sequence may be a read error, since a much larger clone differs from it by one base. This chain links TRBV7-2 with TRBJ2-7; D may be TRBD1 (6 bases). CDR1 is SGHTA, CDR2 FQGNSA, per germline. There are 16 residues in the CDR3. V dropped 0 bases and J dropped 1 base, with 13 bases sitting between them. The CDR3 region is CASSLAGQRTSYEQYF. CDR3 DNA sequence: TGTGCCAGCAGCTTAGCCGGACAGCGGACTTCCTACGAGCAGTACTTC.

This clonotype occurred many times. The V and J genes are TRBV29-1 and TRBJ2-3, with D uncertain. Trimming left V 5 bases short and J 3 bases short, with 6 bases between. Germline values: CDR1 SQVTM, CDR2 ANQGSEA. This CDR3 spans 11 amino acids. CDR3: CSVKPTDTQYF. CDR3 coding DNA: TGCAGCGTTAAGCCAACAGATACGCAGTATTTT.

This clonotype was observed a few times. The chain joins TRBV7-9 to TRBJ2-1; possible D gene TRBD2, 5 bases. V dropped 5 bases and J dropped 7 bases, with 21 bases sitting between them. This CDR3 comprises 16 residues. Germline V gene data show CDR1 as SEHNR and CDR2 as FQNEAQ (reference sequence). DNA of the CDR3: TGTGCCAGCAGCCCACGGATTGGGCGGGCCAGGAATGAGCAGTTCTTC. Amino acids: CASSPRIGRARNEQFF.

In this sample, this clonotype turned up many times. The CDR3 sequence is CAWSSIAGGYNEQFF. The CDR3 nucleotides are TGTGCCTGGAGTTCAATAGCGGGGGGCTACAATGAGCAGTTCTTC. This chain connects TRBV30 to TRBJ2-1; 10 bases agree with TRBD2. J was trimmed by 3 bases and V by 2 bases; bases with no gene match: 4. The germline V gene encodes CDR1 GTSNPN and CDR2 SVGIG (reference sequence). CDR3 length equals 15 residues.

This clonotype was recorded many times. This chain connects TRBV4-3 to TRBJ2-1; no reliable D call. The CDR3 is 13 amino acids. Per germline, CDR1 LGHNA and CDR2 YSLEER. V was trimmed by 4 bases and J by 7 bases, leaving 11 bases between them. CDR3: CASSRQRENEQFF. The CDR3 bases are TGCGCCAGCAGCCGACAACGCGAAAATGAGCAGTTCTTC.

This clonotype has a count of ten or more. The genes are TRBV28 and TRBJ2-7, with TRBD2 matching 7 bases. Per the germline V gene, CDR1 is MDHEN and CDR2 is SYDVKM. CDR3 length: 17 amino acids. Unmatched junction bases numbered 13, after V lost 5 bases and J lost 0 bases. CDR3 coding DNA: TGTGCCAGCAGTCCCCCCGAAACTAGCGTTCACTCCTACGAGCAGTACTTC. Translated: CASSPPETSVHSYEQYF. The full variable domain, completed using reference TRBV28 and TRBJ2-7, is DVKVTQSSRYLVKRTGEKVFLECVQDMDHENMFWYRQDPGLGLRLIYFSYDVKMKEKGDIPEGYSVSREKKERFSLILESASTNQTSMYLCASSPPETSVHSYEQYFGPGTRLTVT.

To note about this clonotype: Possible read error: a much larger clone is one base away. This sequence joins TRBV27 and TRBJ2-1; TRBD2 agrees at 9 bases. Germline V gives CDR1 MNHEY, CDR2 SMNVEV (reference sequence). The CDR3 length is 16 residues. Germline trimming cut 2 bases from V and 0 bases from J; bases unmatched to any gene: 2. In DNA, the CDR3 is TGTGCCAGCAGTTTAGAGCGGGAGGTCTCCTACAATGAGCAGTTCTTC. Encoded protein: CASSLEREVSYNEQFF.

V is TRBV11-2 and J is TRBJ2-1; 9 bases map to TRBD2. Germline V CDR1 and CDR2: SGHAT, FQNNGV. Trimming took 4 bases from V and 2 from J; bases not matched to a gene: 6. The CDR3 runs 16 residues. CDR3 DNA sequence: TGTGCCAGCAGCTCCCGACTAGCGGTCACCTACAATGAGCAGTTCTTC. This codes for CASSSRLAVTYNEQFF.

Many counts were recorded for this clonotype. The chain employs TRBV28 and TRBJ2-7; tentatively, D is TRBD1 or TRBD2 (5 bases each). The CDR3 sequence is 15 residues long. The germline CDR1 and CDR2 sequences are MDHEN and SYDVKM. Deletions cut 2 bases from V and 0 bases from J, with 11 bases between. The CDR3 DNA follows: TGTGCCAGCAGTTTAGAGAGGGGCCGCTCCTACGAGCAGTACTTC. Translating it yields CASSLERGRSYEQYF.